This T cell receptor beta chain was profiled in a study of shared clonotypes between healthy human individuals. Looking at the study overall: Per-donor plates numbered three CD4 naive, three CD4 memory, two CD8 naive and one CD8 memory.

Details on this clone: No antigen is known for it.

The CDR3 has 15 residues. Study-level findings and limits: The study found lower generation probabilities in non-shared clonotypes than in those shared by all four donors. Rarefaction revealed incomplete sorted-subset sequencing despite large depth.

Produced via immunoSEQ multiplex PCR; TCRdb's table is partial and in-frame only. In the table there are some 2 million clones, roughly 95% of which are singletons. Terminally differentiated effector memory CD45RA+ cells were left out of the naive CD8 fraction, which was CD45RO-negative and positively selected for CCR7. The sequenced sample was naive CD8+ T cells sorted from blood. This clonotype was obtained from a young man in good health. The chain is built from TRBV21-1 and TRBJ2-7; the DNA was not compared with TRBD1, the D call given in the table. TRBV21-1 is a recognized pseudogene. This chain's CDR3 is CASSKAATGGYEQYF. The CDR3 DNA reads TGTGCCAGCAGCAAAGCAGCGACAGGGGGTTACGAGCAGTACTTC.